This T cell receptor beta chain was sequenced during a study of early T cells in non-severe SARS-CoV-2 infection. Across the study: Chains were unpaired, as sequencing was done on bulk RNA from unsorted whole blood.

Each single cDNA molecule received a unique molecular identifier. A single record per CDR3 protein comes from TCRdb applying MiXCR to the 5' RACE reads. The repertoire has about 30,000 distinct CDR3 sequences, about 5.8% of them found once; the top ten carry less than 6.5%. CDR3 size: 14 residues. From germline, CDR1 is MDHEN and CDR2 SYDVKM. Trimming at V came to 6 bases and at J to 6 bases, leaving 8 bases not matched to a gene. This clonotype came up a few times. As yet, its antigen is unknown. The study's findings and limits: VDJdb-based matching was biased toward anti-spike CD8 responses and missed private and CD4 specificities.

The genes are TRBV28 and TRBJ2-1; TRBD1 agrees at 7 bases. What was sequenced was whole blood. This TCR was recovered from an adult who was a healthcare worker with PCR-confirmed SARS-CoV-2 infection or an uninfected control (not recorded which). The CDR3: CASSSGQSPNEQFF. The CDR3 DNA reads as TGTGCCAGCAGCTCGGGACAGAGCCCCAATGAGCAGTTCTTC.